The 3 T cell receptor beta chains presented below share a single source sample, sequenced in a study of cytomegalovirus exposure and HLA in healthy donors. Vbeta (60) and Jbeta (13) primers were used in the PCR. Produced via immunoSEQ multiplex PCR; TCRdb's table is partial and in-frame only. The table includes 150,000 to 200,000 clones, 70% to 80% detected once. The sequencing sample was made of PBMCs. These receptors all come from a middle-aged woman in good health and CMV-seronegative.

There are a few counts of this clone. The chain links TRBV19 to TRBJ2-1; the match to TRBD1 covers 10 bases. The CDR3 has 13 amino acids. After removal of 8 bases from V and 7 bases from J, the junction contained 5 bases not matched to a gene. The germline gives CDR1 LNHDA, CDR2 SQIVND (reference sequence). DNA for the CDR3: TGTGCCAGTTCCGGGACAGGGGTGAATGAGCAGTTCTTC. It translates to CASSGTGVNEQFF.

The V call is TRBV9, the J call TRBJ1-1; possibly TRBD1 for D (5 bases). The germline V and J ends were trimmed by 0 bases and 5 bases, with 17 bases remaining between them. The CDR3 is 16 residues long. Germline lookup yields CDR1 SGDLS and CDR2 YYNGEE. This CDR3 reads CASSVDMWGGGTEAFF. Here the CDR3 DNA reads TGTGCCAGCAGCGTAGATATGTGGGGCGGGGGGACTGAAGCTTTCTTT.

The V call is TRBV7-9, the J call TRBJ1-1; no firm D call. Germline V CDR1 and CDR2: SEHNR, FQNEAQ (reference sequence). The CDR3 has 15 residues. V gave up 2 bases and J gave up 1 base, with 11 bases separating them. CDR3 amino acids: CASSLITGANTEAFF. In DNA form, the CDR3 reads TGTGCCAGCAGCTTAATAACGGGAGCGAACACTGAAGCTTTCTTT.